This TCR beta chain is drawn from a study of cytomegalovirus exposure and HLA in healthy donors. Use of 60 Vbeta and 13 Jbeta primers characterized the PCR. Some clones are missing from TCRdb's copy, which holds only in-frame ones; the method was immunoSEQ multiplex PCR. The listing contains about 67,000 clones. This clone shows up as medium-sized by frequency. Its matching antigen is unknown. Study observations and caveats: Researchers reported in a later analysis that a missense DCLRE1C variant was tied to TCR beta V- and J-gene trimming. Confirmation was obtained in vitro that a few CMV-associated chains are specific for CMV antigens. TCR beta chains numbering 164 were designated cytomegalovirus-associated. Presence/absence comparisons presumed near-even sequencing depth among donors.

Trimming cost V 4 bases and J 1 base, with 14 bases left between them. CDR1 is SGHRS, CDR2 YFSETQ, per germline. The CDR3 contains 15 residues. The V and J genes are TRBV5-1 and TRBJ1-1; D is possibly TRBD1 (6 bases). This clonotype was obtained from a middle-aged woman in good health and CMV-seropositive. Material: PBMCs. The CDR3 is CASSPGARTNTEAFF. As DNA, the CDR3 is TGCGCCAGCAGCCCAGGGGCCAGGACGAACACTGAAGCTTTCTTT.